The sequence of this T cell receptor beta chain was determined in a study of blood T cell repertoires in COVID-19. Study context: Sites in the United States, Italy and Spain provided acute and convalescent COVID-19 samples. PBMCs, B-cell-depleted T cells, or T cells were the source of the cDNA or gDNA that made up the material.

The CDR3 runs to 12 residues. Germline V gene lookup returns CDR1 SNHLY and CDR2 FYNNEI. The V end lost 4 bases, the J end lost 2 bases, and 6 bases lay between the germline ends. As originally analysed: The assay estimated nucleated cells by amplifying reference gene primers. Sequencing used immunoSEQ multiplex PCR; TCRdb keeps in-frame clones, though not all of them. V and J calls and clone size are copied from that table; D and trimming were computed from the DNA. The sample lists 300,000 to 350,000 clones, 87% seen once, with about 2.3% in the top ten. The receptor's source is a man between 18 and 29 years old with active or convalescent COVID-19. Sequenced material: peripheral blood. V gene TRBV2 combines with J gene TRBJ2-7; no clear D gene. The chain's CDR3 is CASSGYTYEQYF. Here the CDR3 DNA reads TGTGCCAGCAGTGGCTATACCTACGAGCAGTACTTC.